This is a list of T cell receptor beta chains from one sample in a study of cytotoxic CD8 clonotypes in ibrutinib-treated CLL. Assay: immunoSEQ multiplex PCR; the TCRdb copy retains only in-frame clones and omits some. The sample lists 50,000 to 70,000 clones; approximately 54% were seen once. The sequenced sample was PBMCs, obtained at disease progression, from a patient treated with ibrutinib. These receptors all stem from a human donor with chronic lymphocytic leukemia. The CDR3 runs from the conserved cysteine through the conserved F or W. The D gene is left open where the match is weak. For some rows the clone size is stated as once, few or many, or as a class when expanded; others skip it.

j_call	v_call	clone_size	d_call	cdr3_length	cdr3_aa	cdr3_nt
TRBJ1-4	TRBV19	.	.	16	CASSSTGTLRDEKLFF	TGTGCCAGTAGTAGTACAGGGACCCTAAGGGATGAAAAACTGTTTTTT
TRBJ2-5	TRBV19	.	TRBD1	14	CASSMGDRKETQYF	TGTGCCAGTAGTATGGGGGACAGAAAAGAGACCCAGTACTTC
TRBJ1-1	TRBV9	.	.	16	CASSVGRGTGNTEAFF	TGTGCCAGCAGCGTAGGTCGCGGAACGGGAAACACTGAAGCTTTCTTT
TRBJ2-2	TRBV6-5	.	.	15	CASRGRGRGTGELFF	TGTGCCAGCAGAGGGCGGGGCAGGGGCACCGGGGAGCTGTTTTTT
TRBJ1-3	TRBV6-1	.	.	14	CASSEDRVRNTIYF	TGTGCCAGCAGTGAAGACAGGGTGAGGAACACCATATATTTT
TRBJ1-1	TRBV4-2	.	.	15	CASSPSPERNTEAFF	TGTGCCAGCAGCCCAAGCCCGGAGAGGAACACTGAAGCTTTCTTT
TRBJ1-3	TRBV18	once	.	14	CASSPLGAGNTIYF	TGTGCCAGCTCACCCCTAGGGGCTGGAAACACCATATATTTT
TRBJ1-1	TRBV10-3	.	.	12	CAISGGGTEAFF	TGTGCCATCTCCGGCGGGGGAACTGAAGCTTTCTTT
TRBJ2-5	TRBV15	few	TRBD1	13	CATRGTGRQTQYF	TGTGCCACCAGGGGGACAGGGAGGCAGACCCAGTACTTC
TRBJ2-7	TRBV7-2	few	.	15	CASSLYSATPYEQYF	TGTGCCAGCAGCTTATATTCCGCTACCCCCTACGAGCAGTACTTC
TRBJ2-7	TRBV28	.	.	13	CASSFSLVYEQYF	TGTGCCAGCAGTTTCTCTTTAGTCTACGAGCAGTACTTC
TRBJ2-1	TRBV4-3	.	TRBD2	15	CASSQDPSGYNEQFF	TGCGCCAGCAGCCAAGATCCTAGCGGCTACAATGAGCAGTTCTTC
TRBJ2-1	TRBV4-2	.	TRBD2	17	CASSQLGASGEYNEQFF	TGTGCCAGCAGCCAACTCGGAGCTAGCGGAGAATACAATGAGCAGTTCTTC
TRBJ2-3	TRBV4-2	.	TRBD1	16	CASSRQQGVGTDTQYF	TGTGCCAGCAGCCGCCAACAGGGGGTCGGGACAGATACGCAGTATTTT
TRBJ2-3	TRBV7-3	.	TRBD1	18	CASSRNSITGGWTDTQYF	TGTGCCAGCAGCAGGAATTCAATCACAGGGGGCTGGACAGATACGCAGTATTTT
TRBJ1-1	TRBV11-2	few	.	13	CASSLPGYTEAFF	TGTGCCAGCAGCTTGCCGGGTTACACTGAAGCTTTCTTT
TRBJ2-3	TRBV28	.	.	13	CASRGPASGTQYF	TGTGCCAGCAGGGGCCCCGCTTCAGGTACGCAGTATTTT
TRBJ1-1	TRBV10-3	.	TRBD1	14	CAISRGPMNTEAFF	TGTGCCATCAGTAGGGGGCCTATGAACACTGAAGCTTTCTTT
TRBJ2-1	TRBV29-1	.	TRBD1	13	CSAGQGPYNEQFF	TGCAGCGCCGGACAGGGCCCCTACAATGAGCAGTTCTTC
TRBJ1-2	TRBV5-1	.	.	15	CASSLTAEGPYGYTF	TGCGCCAGCAGCTTGACCGCAGAAGGACCCTATGGCTACACCTTC
TRBJ2-1	TRBV28	.	TRBD2	16	CASSRLGAGVYNEQFF	TGTGCCAGCAGCCGCCTGGGCGCGGGAGTCTATAATGAGCAGTTCTTC
TRBJ1-1	TRBV6-1	.	.	12	CASSRWSVGAFF	TGTGCCAGCAGCAGGTGGTCCGTCGGGGCTTTCTTT
TRBJ2-7	TRBV7-2	.	TRBD1	15	CASSARGQGAYEQYF	TGTGCCAGCAGCGCCCGGGGACAGGGGGCGTACGAGCAGTACTTC
TRBJ1-2	TRBV4-1	.	.	17	CASSQEVTPGRGYGYTF	TGCGCCAGCAGCCAAGAAGTGACCCCCGGGAGGGGCTATGGCTACACCTTC
TRBJ2-3	TRBV5-1	few	.	16	CASSLIGLGTADTQYF	TGCGCCAGCAGCTTGATAGGCCTAGGCACAGCAGATACGCAGTATTTT
TRBJ2-7	TRBV28	few	.	15	CASSSRDTYSYEQYF	TGTGCCAGCAGTTCCCGGGACACCTACTCCTACGAGCAGTACTTC
TRBJ2-3	TRBV2	few	TRBD2	16	CASSSLSGSREDTQYF	TGTGCCAGCAGTTCCCTTAGCGGGAGCCGTGAAGATACGCAGTATTTT
TRBJ1-1	TRBV2	.	.	13	CASSETTYIEAFF	TGTGCCAGCAGTGAAACGACCTATATTGAAGCTTTCTTT
TRBJ2-1	TRBV4-1	.	.	14	CASSRTALYNEQFF	TGCGCCAGCAGCCGCACAGCGCTCTACAATGAGCAGTTCTTC
TRBJ1-2	TRBV2	.	.	13	CASRGQGIYGYTF	TGTGCCAGCAGGGGTCAGGGAATCTATGGCTACACCTTC
TRBJ2-5	TRBV28	.	TRBD1	15	CASSRTTGFGETQYF	TGTGCCAGCAGTCGAACGACAGGGTTCGGAGAGACCCAGTACTTC
TRBJ2-1	TRBV7-9	.	.	14	CASSFSSPLGEQFF	TGTGCCAGCAGCTTCTCTAGCCCCCTCGGGGAGCAGTTCTTC
TRBJ1-2	TRBV6-1	.	TRBD1	13	CASMGTGNYGYTF	TGTGCCAGCATGGGGACAGGGAACTATGGCTACACCTTC
TRBJ2-1	TRBV11-3	few	.	13	CASSLGDWDEQFF	TGTGCCAGCAGCTTAGGGGATTGGGATGAGCAGTTCTTC
TRBJ2-1	TRBV27	few	TRBD1	14	CASNPRGPYNEQFF	TGTGCCAGCAACCCCAGGGGGCCCTACAATGAGCAGTTCTTC
TRBJ2-7	TRBV6-4	.	.	13	CASSFWGLYEQYF	TGTGCCAGCAGTTTCTGGGGCCTCTACGAGCAGTACTTC
TRBJ2-1	TRBV15	.	.	16	CATSRRPGDGGNEQFF	TGTGCCACCAGCAGGCGGCCTGGAGACGGAGGCAATGAGCAGTTCTTC
TRBJ2-7	TRBV6-5	.	.	13	CASSRGESYEQYF	TGTGCCAGCAGCAGGGGGGAAAGCTACGAGCAGTACTTC
TRBJ2-7	TRBV11-2	.	.	13	CASSPEWTYEQYF	TGTGCCAGCAGCCCCGAGTGGACCTACGAGCAGTACTTC
TRBJ2-1	TRBV2	.	TRBD1	14	CATPTTGGYNEQFF	TGTGCCACCCCAACGACAGGGGGCTACAATGAGCAGTTCTTC
TRBJ1-2	TRBV25-1	.	.	12	CASRYPGRGYTF	TGTGCCAGCCGTTATCCGGGGCGTGGCTACACCTTC
TRBJ2-7	TRBV7-6	.	TRBD1	16	CASSLALPGQGYEQYF	TGTGCCAGCAGCTTAGCCCTACCGGGACAGGGGTACGAGCAGTACTTC
TRBJ2-7	TRBV28	few	.	15	CASSLPAALSYEQYF	TGTGCCAGCAGTTTACCGGCGGCATTATCCTACGAGCAGTACTTC
TRBJ2-3	TRBV12-5	few	TRBD1	14	CASGLITDRDTQYF	TGTGCTAGTGGTTTGATAACGGACAGGGACACGCAGTATTTT
TRBJ1-6	TRBV7-2	few	.	16	CASSLAQSSYNSPLHF	TGTGCCAGCAGCTTAGCACAGAGCTCCTATAATTCACCCCTCCACTTT
TRBJ2-1	TRBV4-3	few	.	14	CASSQARVNNEQFF	TGCGCCAGCAGCCAAGCCAGGGTAAACAATGAGCAGTTCTTC